This TCR beta chain is from a study of shared clonotypes between healthy human individuals. As for the study in general: Donors consisted of a couple of women and a few men between 18 and 49.

Libraries were prepared by immunoSEQ multiplex PCR; TCRdb keeps only in-frame clonotypes and omits some of them. In the table there are around 940,000 clones, 70% to 85% of which are singletons. This CDR3 contains 11 residues. Germline assignment: CDR1 MNHEY and CDR2 SVGAGI. Trimming shortened V by 5 bases and J by 6 bases, and 7 bases separated the two germline ends. Sequencing input: memory CD4+ T cells sorted from blood. This sample's subset: CD45RA-negative fraction. This chain links TRBV6-5 with TRBJ1-1; D is possibly TRBD1 (5 bases). This sequence originates from a man younger than 30 in good health. The CDR3 nucleotides are TGTGCCAGCAGTGGGACTTCTGAAGCTTTCTTT. As protein: CASSGTSEAFF.